Below are 27 T cell receptor beta chains sequenced from a single sample in a study of Graves' ophthalmopathy and Graves' hyperthyroidism. Amplification of the TCR beta CDR3 regions used RNA transcripts (as template). HTBI-primed first-round RT-PCR preceded second-round multiplex PCR. One entry per CDR3 protein results from TCRdb running MiXCR on the multiplex PCR reads. Found here are some 750,000 distinct CDR3 sequences, 40% of them singletons; the top ten hold 44%. The sequenced material came from peripheral blood. Receptors originate from an adult man with Graves' ophthalmopathy.

V usage is TRBV19 and J usage is TRBJ1-2; tentatively, D is TRBD1 (6 bases). Germline V gene lookup returns CDR1 LNHDA and CDR2 SQIVND (reference sequence). The germline V and J ends were trimmed by 5 bases and 6 bases, with 16 bases remaining between them. CDR3 length: 14 residues. DNA of the CDR3: TGTGCCAGTAGTCCTTTCTCGGGGGCAGATGGCTACACCTTC. Translation: CASSPFSGADGYTF.

This clonotype was found a few times. The V call is TRBV7-3, the J call TRBJ2-2, with D hard to call. Germline loops: CDR1 SGHTA, CDR2 FQGTGA. Trimming took off 6 bases at V and 7 bases at J, with 15 bases between the two ends. The CDR3 is made up of 14 amino acids. The CDR3 protein is CASRFTRSDGELFF. In DNA, the CDR3 is TGTGCCAGCAGATTTACCAGGTCCGACGGGGAGCTGTTTTTT.

This chain uses TRBV10-3 with TRBJ1-1; the D gene is possibly TRBD1 (5 bases). Germline lookup yields CDR1 ENHRY and CDR2 SYGVKD. Trimming shortened V by 0 bases and J by 4 bases, and 9 bases separated the two germline ends. The CDR3 is made up of 14 amino acids. CDR3 nucleotides: TGTGCCATCAGTGAGTCGGGGGGAGGCACTGAAGCTTTCTTT. Amino acids: CAISESGGGTEAFF.

Points on this clonotype: This may be a read error, as it is one base from a much larger clone. V is TRBV7-3 and J is TRBJ1-1; the D gene is possibly TRBD1 (6 bases). CDR1 is SGHTA and CDR2 is FQGTGA in the germline V gene. V lost 5 bases and J lost 3, with 13 bases in between. This CDR3 has 14 residues. CDR3 sequence: CASSAGGLDTEAFF. The CDR3 nucleotides read TGTGCCAGCAGCGCCGGGGGGCTCGACACTGAAGCTTTCTTT.

This clonotype was seen more than once but under ten times. The chain has TRBV11-2 and TRBJ2-7; D is unclear. The V gene's germline CDR1 is SGHAT and CDR2 FQNNGV. V was cut by 0 bases and J by 0 bases, with 9 bases left in between. CDR3 length: 15 amino acids. CDR3 DNA sequence: TGTGCCAGCAGCTTAGATATCATAGTCTCCTACGAGCAGTACTTC. Translating gives CASSLDIIVSYEQYF.

This clonotype has just a few counts. The J gene is TRBJ2-5, the V gene TRBV20-1; 9 bases map to TRBD1. The germline V gene has CDR1 DFQATT and CDR2 SNEGSKA (reference sequence). Germline trimming cut 6 bases from V and 2 bases from J; bases unmatched to any gene: 16. This CDR3 has 17 residues. CDR3 coding DNA: TGCAGTGCCCTAAGGGGGACAGGGCTGAGCCCGCAAGAGACCCAGTACTTC. Its protein is CSALRGTGLSPQETQYF.

CDR3 bases: TGCAGTGCCGCGAAATCCCGGGGGACAGGGGTGATAACTAATGAAAAACTGTTTTTT. This encodes CSAAKSRGTGVITNEKLFF. V and J are TRBV20-1 and TRBJ1-4, with 10 bases identical to TRBD1. CDR3 length: 19 amino acids. Germline CDR1 DFQATT, CDR2 SNEGSKA (reference sequence). The junction had 17 bases not matched to a gene; V was cut back by 6 bases and J by 1 base.

The chain employs TRBV29-1 and TRBJ1-2; D is undetermined. This CDR3 has 11 amino acids. Per germline, CDR1 SQVTM and CDR2 ANQGSEA. V lost 7 bases, J lost 6 bases, and 12 bases lay in between. For the CDR3, the DNA is TGCAGCGGAGCGGTAGGCCATGGCTACACCTTC. Protein: CSGAVGHGYTF. The full variable domain, with the rest looked up from reference TRBV29-1 and TRBJ1-2, is SAVISQKPSRDICQRGTSLTIQCQVDSQVTMMFWYRQQPGQSLTLIATANQGSEATYESGFVIDKFPISRPNLTFSTLTVSNMSPEDSSIYLCSGAVGHGYTFGSGTRLTVV.

This clonotype appeared once. The gene calls are TRBV7-9 and TRBJ1-6, with a tentative D call TRBD1 (5 bases). The CDR3 spans 12 residues. Germline CDR1 SEHNR, CDR2 FQNEAQ (reference sequence). V lost 5 bases and J 14 bases, leaving 13 bases between the germline ends. The CDR3 nucleotides read TGTGCCAGCAGCCACGACGCGGGGGCCCTCCACTTT. Translating it yields CASSHDAGALHF.

Concerning this clonotype itself: The missing conserved phenylalanine or tryptophan at the end of this CDR3 makes a read error likely. The chain joins TRBV10-2 to TRBJ1-1, with 7 bases aligning to TRBD1. This CDR3 is 12 amino acids long. Germline V gives CDR1 WSHSY, CDR2 SAAADI. Losses at the gene ends were 6 bases for V and 8 bases for J; bases not matched to a gene: 6. CDR3 nucleotide sequence: TGCGCCAGCAGCTTTACAGGGGTGGAAGCTTTCCTT. Its protein is CASSFTGVEAFL.

A remark on this clonotype: A much larger clone differs by one base, so this may be a read error. This sequence joins TRBV6-1 and TRBJ1-6; unclear D gene. The V end was cut by 6 bases, the J end by 10 bases, with 7 bases between. Germline V gene lookup returns CDR1 MNHNS and CDR2 SASEGT. The CDR3 spans 11 residues. This CDR3 reads CASRSESPLHF. In DNA form, the CDR3 reads TGTGCCAGCAGATCGGAATCACCCCTCCACTTT.

This clonotype has ten or more counts. This chain uses TRBV10-3 with TRBJ1-5; no reliable D call. Between the trimmed V and J ends, which lost 2 bases and 2 bases, there was a span of 7 bases. Per germline, CDR1 ENHRY and CDR2 SYGVKD. The CDR3 length is 14 residues. The CDR3 region is CAISEGSGNQPQHF. For the CDR3, the DNA is TGTGCCATCAGTGAGGGGTCTGGCAATCAGCCCCAGCATTTT.

This chain joins TRBV9 and TRBJ2-3, with D tentatively TRBD2 (6 bases). The CDR3 loop spans 13 amino acids. Trimming cost V 9 bases and J 6 bases, with 17 bases left between them. CDR1 is SGDLS, CDR2 YYNGEE, per germline. As DNA, the CDR3 is TGTGCCACCAAAGAGGCGGGGCGCGATACGCAGTATTTT. Its translation is CATKEAGRDTQYF. The full variable domain, rest sourced from reference TRBV9 and TRBJ2-3, is DSGVTQTPKHLITATGQRVTLRCSPRSGDLSVYWYQQSLDQGLQFLIQYYNGEERAKGNILERFSAQQFPDLHSELNLSSLELGDSALYFCATKEAGRDTQYFGPGTRLTVL.

This clonotype was seen a few times. V and J are TRBV5-6 and TRBJ1-1; weak D call: TRBD1 (5 bases). V was trimmed by 5 bases and J by 4 bases, leaving 18 bases between them. CDR1 and CDR2 from the germline V gene are SGHDT and YYEEEE. CDR3 size: 15 residues. The CDR3 loop reads CASSFTGTRITEAFF. CDR3 sequence (DNA): TGTGCCAGCAGTTTTACCGGGACGCGAATCACTGAAGCTTTCTTT.

This clonotype was seen more than once but under ten times. The chain employs TRBV7-9 and TRBJ1-6, with a possible D match to TRBD1 (6 bases). There are 15 residues in the CDR3. CDR1 SEHNR and CDR2 FQNEAQ come from the germline V gene (reference sequence). Trimming cost V 5 bases and J 8 bases, with 16 bases left between them. The CDR3 DNA reads as TGTGCCAGCAGCCAAGAAACGGCAGGGGATTCACCCCTCCACTTT. As protein: CASSQETAGDSPLHF.

This clonotype was detected only a few times. V gene TRBV3-1 combines with J gene TRBJ2-7; 8 positions match TRBD1. Trimming took 4 bases from V and 2 from J; bases not matched to a gene: 7. The CDR3 consists of 15 residues. Germline CDR1 and CDR2: LGHDT and YNNKEL (reference sequence). The CDR3 bases are TGTGCCAGCAGCCTCGGGGCGGGACAGGCCTACGAGCAGTACTTC. Translation: CASSLGAGQAYEQYF.

The chain carries TRBV7-2 and TRBJ2-7; D may be TRBD1 (6 bases). The CDR3 consists of 15 residues. Between the trimmed V and J ends, which lost 5 bases and 5 bases, there was a span of 19 bases. Germline values: CDR1 SGHTA, CDR2 FQGNSA. The CDR3 nucleotides read TGTGCCAGCAGCAAACAACAGGGAATCAGGAACGAGCAGTACTTC. Protein: CASSKQQGIRNEQYF.

The chain uses TRBV7-9 and TRBJ2-2, with a weak D call TRBD2 (5 bases). This CDR3 comprises 14 residues. Trimming took 4 bases from V and 9 from J, leaving 15 bases between them. CDR1 and CDR2 from the germline V gene are SEHNR and FQNEAQ (reference sequence). The CDR3 nucleotides are TGTGCCAGCAGCTCGGAAGCGGTCCTCCGGGAGCTGTTTTTT. Translated: CASSSEAVLRELFF.

V is TRBV7-9 and J is TRBJ2-2; 9 bases fit TRBD2. Germline-derived CDR1 and CDR2 are SEHNR and FQNEAQ (reference sequence). This CDR3 is 16 amino acids long. The J segment lost 0 bases and the V segment lost 6 bases, leaving 5 bases of the junction unmatched. CDR3 nucleotides: TGTGCCAGCAGGGACGTAGCGGGGGCGAACACCGGGGAGCTGTTTTTT. The encoded protein is CASRDVAGANTGELFF.

The genes are TRBV24-1 and TRBJ2-3; 8 bases map to TRBD2. After removal of 10 bases from V and 4 bases from J, the junction contained 9 bases not matched to a gene. The CDR3 sequence is 14 residues long. Germline V gives CDR1 KGHDR, CDR2 SFDVKD. CDR3 nucleotide sequence: TGTGCCACAGGCTTAGCGGGGTGGGCAGATACGCAGTATTTT. Its protein product is CATGLAGWADTQYF.

CDR3 coding DNA: TGCAGTGCTCATCCGGGAGACAGGAACGGGTTCGGCTACGAGCAGTACTTC. Amino acids: CSAHPGDRNGFGYEQYF. The V and J genes are TRBV20-1 and TRBJ2-7; D possibly matches TRBD1 or TRBD2 (6 bases each). This CDR3 has 17 amino acids. Germline CDR1 DFQATT, CDR2 SNEGSKA (reference sequence). V lost 5 bases and J lost 3, with 26 bases in between.

With respect to this clonotype: A much larger clone differs by one base, so this may be a read error. This CDR3 reads CASGTDMANEKLFF. The CDR3 nucleotides read TGTGCCAGCGGGACCGACATGGCTAATGAAAAACTGTTTTTT. The chain links TRBV7-8 to TRBJ1-4, with D possibly matching TRBD1 (5 bases). The CDR3 loop spans 14 amino acids. V was pared by 8 bases and J by 3 bases, with 13 bases between. Germline values: CDR1 SGHVS, CDR2 FQNEAQ.

This clonotype was picked up many times. The V and J genes are TRBV7-3 and TRBJ1-2; 7 positions match TRBD1. CDR3 length: 13 residues. J lost 6 bases, V lost 4 bases, and 5 bases had no gene match. Germline V gives CDR1 SGHTA, CDR2 FQGTGA. This chain's CDR3 is CASSSQGLDGYTF. CDR3 DNA: TGTGCCAGCAGCTCACAGGGGTTGGATGGCTACACCTTC.

Remarks on this clonotype: A much larger clone lies one base from this, so it may be a read error. CDR3 bases: TGTGCCAGCAGGACCGGACAGGGCCTTCAATATGGCTACACCTTC. It translates to CASRTGQGLQYGYTF. The V and J genes are TRBV2 and TRBJ1-2, with TRBD1 identical over 8 bases. This CDR3 is 15 amino acids long. Trimming removed 6 bases from V and 5 bases from J; junction bases left unmatched: 11. CDR1 and CDR2 (germline): SNHLY, FYNNEI.

This clonotype showed up many times. The chain combines TRBV19 with TRBJ2-1; the match to TRBD1 covers 7 bases. V lost 7 bases, J lost 8 bases, and 8 bases stayed unmatched. CDR1 is LNHDA, CDR2 SQIVND, per germline (reference sequence). This CDR3 is 13 amino acids long. In DNA form, the CDR3 reads TGTGCCAGTACGAACTTAGGGGGCTATGAGCAGTTCTTC. It is translated as CASTNLGGYEQFF.

The chain carries TRBV7-9 and TRBJ2-7; D is unresolved. The CDR3 runs to 14 residues. Germline CDR1 reads SEHNR; CDR2 reads FQNEAQ (reference sequence). The ends were cut back, 5 bases at V and 2 bases at J, with 13 bases in the middle. The CDR3 spells CASSLYGFTYEQYF. CDR3 DNA sequence: TGTGCCAGCAGCCTGTATGGGTTTACCTACGAGCAGTACTTC. The complete variable domain, with remaining parts taken from reference TRBV7-9 and TRBJ2-7, reads DTGVSQNPRHKITKRGQNVTFRCDPISEHNRLYWYRQTLGQGPEFLTYFQNEAQLEKSRLLSDRFSAERPKGSFSTLEIQRTEQGDSAMYLCASSLYGFTYEQYFGPGTRLTVT.

This clonotype was counted ten times or more. The V and J genes are TRBV29-1 and TRBJ1-1; D might be TRBD1 (5 bases). Germline CDR1 is SQVTM and CDR2 is ANQGSEA. The CDR3 contains 14 residues. The germline V and J ends were trimmed by 5 bases and 6 bases, with 19 bases remaining between them. Here the CDR3 reads CSVSPDRRGPEAFF. CDR3 sequence (DNA): TGCAGCGTTAGCCCCGATCGACGGGGCCCTGAAGCTTTCTTT.